Sequencing of this TCR beta chain was carried out in a study of identical twins. This CDR3 contains 14 residues. CDR1 SGHRS and CDR2 YFSETQ come from the germline V gene. J was trimmed by 5 bases and V by 5 bases; bases with no gene match: 9. Many counts were recorded for this clonotype. TCRdb redid the calling of the 5' RACE reads with MiXCR, one entry per CDR3 protein. Of some 250,000 distinct CDR3 sequences in the sample, 6% to 7% are singletons; the top ten hold just over 14%. This same sample was also taken into another study, of T cells expressing NK-cell markers.

The TCR comes from a woman in her late teens or twenties in good health. The V gene is TRBV5-1, the J gene TRBJ1-1; 7 bases are shared with TRBD1. The sequenced sample was CD8+ T cells sorted from blood. The CDR3 DNA is TGCGCCAGCAGACCTCCGACAGGGCTTACTGAAGCTTTCTTT. This gives the protein CASRPPTGLTEAFF.